This T cell receptor beta chain was documented in a study of shared clonotypes between healthy human individuals. The CDR3 sequence is 17 residues long. Germline lookup yields CDR1 MDHEN and CDR2 SYDVKM. J gave up 8 bases and V 1 base, and 14 bases lay outside the gene matches. In regard to this clone: As yet, its antigen is unknown.

Assay: immunoSEQ multiplex PCR; the TCRdb copy retains only in-frame clones and omits some. The sample shows some 350,000 clones, around 72% of them seen only once. Study findings and constraints: A handful of donors shared approximately 5% of their naive CD4 clonotypes.

Sequencing was carried out using memory CD4+ T cells sorted from blood. Subset indicated: CD45RA-negative fraction. J is TRBJ2-1 and V is TRBV28; 7 bases map to TRBD2. The sequence derives from a man aged 25 to 40 in good health. In DNA, the CDR3 is TGTGCCAGCAGTTTATTTGATCTAGCGGAGGGCGGTTATGAGCAGTTCTTC. It is translated as CASSLFDLAEGGYEQFF.